This entry lists 15 T cell receptor beta chains sequenced from one sample in a study of blood T cells in healthy people across ages. A J-beta primer mix and a sample-barcoded 5' primer were used in a second PCR of roughly 6 to 12 cycles. TCRdb reprocessed the 5' RACE reads with MiXCR, giving one entry per CDR3 protein. This table holds fewer than 700,000 distinct CDR3 sequences, around 41% found once. Sequencing used blood. These receptors were collected from a man aged 80 or over in good health.

This clonotype was seen a handful of times. CDR3 region: CASRDLHRGGGKDTQYF. The CDR3 DNA is TGCGCCAGCAGGGACCTTCATAGAGGGGGGGGCAAAGATACGCAGTATTTT. V is TRBV23-1 and J is TRBJ2-3, with D tentatively TRBD2 (7 bases). TRBV23-1 is sorted into the ORF group, with uncertain function. With 6 bases removed from V and 5 bases from J, the gap between germline ends came to 24 bases. The CDR3 is 17 amino acids.

The chain recombines TRBV7-9 with TRBJ1-2; D is possibly TRBD1 (5 bases). The CDR3 has 12 residues. The germline gives CDR1 SEHNR, CDR2 FQNEAQ (reference sequence). The germline V and J ends were trimmed by 8 bases and 7 bases, with 14 bases remaining between them. The CDR3 DNA is TGTGCCAGCTCAAACGGGGGGTTTGGCTACACCTTC. As protein: CASSNGGFGYTF.

J is TRBJ1-2 and V is TRBV27; D call uncertain. This CDR3 region has 15 residues. V was cut by 3 bases and J by 6 bases, with 17 bases left in between. Germline-derived CDR1 and CDR2 are MNHEY and SMNVEV (reference sequence). This chain's CDR3 is CASSFNRASYDGYTF. CDR3 bases: TGTGCCAGCAGTTTTAATAGGGCCAGCTATGATGGCTACACCTTC.

The chain uses TRBV20-1 and TRBJ1-2, with a weak D call TRBD1 (6 bases). CDR1 is DFQATT, CDR2 SNEGSKA, per germline (reference sequence). The CDR3 contains 15 residues. The V and J ends lost 0 bases and 6 bases respectively, with 17 bases between them. This CDR3 is CSARERGGLNDGYTF. The CDR3 nucleotides read TGCAGTGCTAGAGAGAGGGGGGGTTTAAATGATGGCTACACCTTC.

The CDR3 DNA is TGTGCCAGCAGTACCGGGTCCTTGGGGAACAATGAGCAGTTCTTC. It is translated as CASSTGSLGNNEQFF. The gene calls are TRBV6-2 or TRBV6-3 and TRBJ2-1; D remains ambiguous. V was shortened by 5 bases and J by 5 bases, with 16 bases between the two germline ends. The CDR3 has 15 residues. The V gene's germline CDR1 is MNHEY and CDR2 SVGEGT.

The chain couples TRBV27 to TRBJ1-2; D possibly corresponds to TRBD1 (5 bases). The germline V gene has CDR1 MNHEY and CDR2 SMNVEV (reference sequence). The CDR3 length is 16 residues. With 6 bases removed from V and 4 bases from J, the gap between germline ends came to 21 bases. CDR3: CASRPMTAPYAYGYTF. In DNA form, the CDR3 reads TGTGCCAGCAGGCCCATGACAGCCCCCTACGCCTATGGCTACACCTTC.

The chain carries TRBV5-1 and TRBJ1-1, with D possibly TRBD1 on 6 matching bases. Germline CDR1 reads SGHRS; CDR2 reads YFSETQ. The V end lost 1 base, the J end lost 1 base, and 11 bases lay between the germline ends. CDR3 length: 15 residues. DNA for the CDR3: TGCGCCAGCAGCTTGTCAGGGGTAGGGAACACTGAAGCTTTCTTT. This codes for CASSLSGVGNTEAFF.

As regards this clonotype: Germline is not matched at one junction end, which may reflect a read error. The gene calls are TRBV29-1 and TRBJ2-1; D remains ambiguous. The germline V gene encodes CDR1 SQVTM and CDR2 ANQGSEA. The CDR3 consists of 14 residues. CDR3 in amino acids: CNVVGTAPYNEQFF. The CDR3 DNA is TGTAACGTCGTAGGCACAGCCCCCTACAATGAGCAGTTCTTC.

This clonotype was counted many times. The chain is built from TRBV7-2 and TRBJ2-1, with D perhaps assigned TRBD1 or TRBD2 (5 bases each). The germline V and J ends were trimmed by 4 bases and 7 bases, with 11 bases remaining between them. The CDR3 extends over 13 amino acids. Germline V gene sequence: CDR1 SGHTA, CDR2 FQGNSA. The CDR3 reads CASSSLGGNEQFF. The CDR3 nucleotides are TGTGCCAGCAGCTCCCTTGGGGGTAATGAGCAGTTCTTC.

The chain carries TRBV11-2 and TRBJ2-1; D is unresolved. V was trimmed by 5 bases and J by 4 bases, leaving 12 bases between them. The germline CDR1 and CDR2 sequences are SGHAT and FQNNGV. The CDR3 totals 14 residues. CDR3 DNA sequence: TGTGCCAGCAGCCCAGGAGATATTTACAATGAGCAGTTCTTC. Translating gives CASSPGDIYNEQFF.

The V gene is TRBV7-9, the J gene TRBJ1-1, with D possibly being TRBD1 (5 bases). Looked up from germline, CDR1 is SEHNR and CDR2 is FQNEAQ (reference sequence). The CDR3 runs to 13 residues. Trimming removed 10 bases at V and 1 base at J, with 13 bases between. CDR3 sequence: CATTGTTNTEAFF. CDR3 nucleotides: TGTGCCACCACTGGGACGACGAACACTGAAGCTTTCTTT.

V and J are TRBV6-5 and TRBJ2-7, with D maybe TRBD2 (5 bases). Germline V gene lookup returns CDR1 MNHEY and CDR2 SVGAGI. Trimming removed 3 bases from V and 3 bases from J, with 12 bases in between. There are 14 residues in the CDR3. As DNA, the CDR3 is TGTGCCAGCAGTTATGGGCAGAGGGACTACGAGCAGTACTTC. It is translated as CASSYGQRDYEQYF.

J is TRBJ1-1 and V is TRBV5-1; D is possibly TRBD1 (5 bases). CDR3 length equals 15 residues. Trimming shortened V by 1 base and J by 1 base, and 11 bases separated the two germline ends. CDR1 and CDR2 (germline): SGHRS, YFSETQ. CDR3 region: CASSLLQGGNTEAFF. CDR3 sequence (DNA): TGCGCCAGCAGCTTGTTGCAGGGAGGGAACACTGAAGCTTTCTTT.

This clonotype was counted a few times. The genes are TRBV29-1 and TRBJ1-2; D not resolved. Trimming took off 7 bases at V and 7 bases at J, with 4 bases between the two ends. The CDR3 length is 8 residues. Germline CDR1 reads SQVTM; CDR2 reads ANQGSEA. In DNA, the CDR3 is TGCAGCGCAGGTGGCTACACCTTC. This encodes CSAGGYTF.

This clonotype turned up a few times. The CDR3 region has the DNA TGTGCCAGCAGCGGACGGGCAACCGATGAAAAACTGTTTTTT. This translates into CASSGRATDEKLFF. The rearrangement joins TRBV6-2 or TRBV6-3 to TRBJ1-4; D unclear. The CDR3 runs to 14 residues. The germline CDR1 and CDR2 sequences are MNHEY and SVGEGT. Trimming removed 6 bases at V and 6 bases at J, with 14 bases between.